This is a list of T cell receptor beta chains from one sample in a study of shared clonotypes between healthy human individuals. The data were produced by immunoSEQ multiplex PCR, yet TCRdb's version contains in-frame clones alone and is incomplete. The table records more than 400,000 clones, roughly 80% of them present only once. Input material: PBMCs. The receptors derive from a woman aged 40 to 50 in good health. Some clones in this sample may be carry-over from other donors' samples. CDR3s include the opening cysteine and the closing phenylalanine or tryptophan. A D gene is named only where the DNA matches it firmly. Clone size is stated in some rows and not others, as once, few, many or a class when expanded.

TRBJ2-1	TRBV4-1	-	TRBD2	TGCGCCAGCAGCCAATTGCCTAGCGGGAGCTATGAGCAGTTCTTC	CASSQLPSGSYEQFF
TRBJ2-1	TRBV27	-	-	TGTGCCAGCAGTTTGGCGGGAAGATACAATGAGCAGTTCTTC	CASSLAGRYNEQFF
TRBJ1-5	TRBV19	-	-	TGTGCCAGTAGTATAACAGGGCATAGCAATCAGCCCCAGCATTTT	CASSITGHSNQPQHF
TRBJ2-2	TRBV30	-	-	TGTGCCTGGAGTGTAATAGGGGTCGGGGAGCTGTTTTTT	CAWSVIGVGELFF
TRBJ2-7	TRBV5-4	-	-	TGTGCCAGCAGCTCAGGGTCCCGGGCCTACGAGCAGTACTTC	CASSSGSRAYEQYF
TRBJ2-6	TRBV19	few	TRBD1	TGTGCCAGTTTCAAAGGACAGGGTCTCTCTGGGGCCAACGTCCTGACTTTC	CASFKGQGLSGANVLTF
TRBJ2-7	TRBV28	-	-	TGTGCCAGCAGTCCCCCCAACTACGAGCAGTACTTC	CASSPPNYEQYF
TRBJ2-6	TRBV11-2	-	-	TGTGCCAGCAGCTTATTTCGGGCCGGAGACTCTGGGGCCAACGTCCTGACTTTC	CASSLFRAGDSGANVLTF
TRBJ2-6	TRBV5-1	-	-	TGCGCCAGCAGCTTGAGGACCACTGGGGCCAACGTCCTGACTTTC	CASSLRTTGANVLTF
TRBJ1-5	TRBV6-6	-	-	TGTGCCAGCAGACAAACCAGGTCCGGACAGCCCCAGCATTTT	CASRQTRSGQPQHF
TRBJ1-1	TRBV28	many	-	TGTGCCAGCGGCGTCCCAGGACACCGGGGGACTGAAGCTTTCTTT	CASGVPGHRGTEAFF
TRBJ2-5	TRBV30	-	TRBD1	TGTGCCTGCACACCCGACGACAGGGGGCCATTCGTTTCAGAGACCCAGTACTTC	CACTPDDRGPFVSETQYF
TRBJ2-3	TRBV4-3	-	TRBD2	TGCGCCAGCAGCCAACGCGTGGGAGGGAAGACAGATACGCAGTATTTT	CASSQRVGGKTDTQYF
TRBJ2-1	TRBV28	-	-	TGTGCCAGCAGTAACACTCTCGGGAGTGGGGACAATGAGCAGTTCTTC	CASSNTLGSGDNEQFF
TRBJ2-2	TRBV11-2	-	-	TGTGCCAGCAGCTCGCTTGGGGGTGGTACCGGGGAGCTGTTTTTT	CASSSLGGGTGELFF
TRBJ1-2	TRBV6-1	-	-	TGTGCCAGCAGTATGGACTCTGTCTATGGCTACACCTTC	CASSMDSVYGYTF
TRBJ1-5	TRBV28	-	-	TGTGCCAGCAGCCCGCCTGGCGGGTCGGGGTCGGCCCCCCAGCATTTT	CASSPPGGSGSAPQHF
TRBJ2-7	TRBV6-1	-	-	TGTGCCAGCAGTGAACGGGACACCCATGTGGAGCAGTACTTC	CASSERDTHVEQYF
TRBJ1-2	TRBV28	-	-	TGTGCCAGCAGTTTAGAGGCAGGGACTAACTATGGCTACACCTTC	CASSLEAGTNYGYTF
TRBJ2-7	TRBV5-1	few	TRBD1	TGCGCCAGCAGCCCCCGATCGACAGGGGAAAACGAGCAGTACTTC	CASSPRSTGENEQYF
TRBJ2-7	TRBV5-1	-	-	TGCGCCAGCAGCCTGGGAGGGACATCAACCGGTGAGCAGTACTTC	CASSLGGTSTGEQYF
TRBJ2-2	TRBV6-1	few	TRBD1	TGTGCCAGCAGTGAAGCGCAGGGGGCACCCGGGGAGCTGTTTTTT	CASSEAQGAPGELFF
TRBJ2-7	TRBV19	-	-	TGTGCCAGTAGTACATCGGGCCTCCGCCAGTACTTC	CASSTSGLRQYF
TRBJ2-2	TRBV7-8	-	-	TGTGCCAGCAGCTTAGCGCCCTCACACCTGTTTTTT	CASSLAPSHLFF
TRBJ1-2	TRBV5-1	-	TRBD1	TGCGCCAGCAGCCAGGGACAGCGTGGTTTTTTTAACTATGGCTACACCTTC	CASSQGQRGFFNYGYTF
TRBJ2-3	TRBV5-1	-	TRBD2	TGCGCCAGCAGAAGAACGGGAGGCGGCGATACGCAGTATTTT	CASRRTGGGDTQYF
TRBJ2-1	TRBV2	-	TRBD2	TGTGCCAGCAGTCAGGGACTAGCGGAAAATGAGCAGTTCTTC	CASSQGLAENEQFF
TRBJ2-7	TRBV18	-	-	TGTGCCAGCTCACCAACCGAAGGCTACGAGCAGTACTTC	CASSPTEGYEQYF
TRBJ2-3	TRBV7-2	-	-	TGTGCCAGCAGCTTGAGCGACCTTCGGTATTTT	CASSLSDLRYF
TRBJ2-1	TRBV5-1	-	TRBD2	TGCGCCAGCAGCTGGGATAAAGGGACCGAAGGCACTAGCGGACAGAGCTCCTACAATGAGCAGTTCTTC	CASSWDKGTEGTSGQSSYNEQFF
TRBJ2-7	TRBV7-3	-	TRBD2	TGTGCCAGCAGCTTAGGTAGCGGGAGCTACGAGCAGTACTTC	CASSLGSGSYEQYF
TRBJ2-7	TRBV5-5	-	-	TGTGCCAGCAGCTCCCCCGGCCGGTCCGCCTACGAGCAGTACTTC	CASSSPGRSAYEQYF
TRBJ2-7	TRBV27	-	-	TGTGCCAGCGGGTGGGGGACGGGATCCTACGAGCAGTACTTC	CASGWGTGSYEQYF
TRBJ2-7	TRBV29-1	-	-	TGCAGCGTTGGTGCAGGTGGATACGAGCAGTACTTC	CSVGAGGYEQYF
TRBJ1-5	TRBV9	-	-	TGTGCCAGCAGCGTAGGACAAAATAGCAATCAGCCCCAGCATTTT	CASSVGQNSNQPQHF
TRBJ1-2	TRBV7-2	many	-	TGTGCCAGCAGCTATGGACAGTATGGCTACACCTTC	CASSYGQYGYTF
TRBJ2-3	TRBV25-1	-	TRBD1	TGTGCCATCTCGACAGGGGTTACGCAGTATTTT	CAISTGVTQYF
TRBJ2-7	TRBV5-6	-	-	TGTGCCAGCAGCTTAACGGTGACACTGAGCTCCTACGAGCAGTACTTC	CASSLTVTLSSYEQYF
TRBJ2-7	TRBV15	many	TRBD1	TGTGCCACCAGCAGAGACAGGGGGCGCGACTCTATCGAGCAGTACTTC	CATSRDRGRDSIEQYF
TRBJ1-2	TRBV7-6	once	TRBD1	TGTGCCAGCAGCGCTGGACAGGACCGCTATGGCTACACCTTC	CASSAGQDRYGYTF
TRBJ2-6	TRBV18	once	-	TGTGCCAGCTCACCATCTTTAGCCGGTGGGGCCAACGTCCTGACTTTC	CASSPSLAGGANVLTF
TRBJ2-1	TRBV7-8	-	-	TGTGCCAGCAGCTTAGCCTCCGGACTGCATGAGCAGTTCTTC	CASSLASGLHEQFF
TRBJ1-5	TRBV29-1	few	-	TGCAGCGCCCCGGCTACCATCATGGATCAGCCCCAGCATTTT	CSAPATIMDQPQHF
TRBJ2-4	TRBV7-2	-	-	TGTGCCAGCAGCTCCGGGGGATCCAAAAACATTCAGTACTTC	CASSSGGSKNIQYF
TRBJ2-2	TRBV5-1	-	-	TGCGCCAGCAGCTTGGAAGGGTTCAACACCGGGGAGCTGTTTTTT	CASSLEGFNTGELFF
TRBJ1-1	TRBV10-1	-	TRBD1	TGCGCCAGCAGTGAGGGACAGGGTGAAGCTTTCTTT	CASSEGQGEAFF
TRBJ2-2	TRBV25-1	-	TRBD1	TGTGCCAGCAGTGACCCGGGACAGGGAGACACCGGGGAGCTGTTTTTT	CASSDPGQGDTGELFF
TRBJ2-7	TRBV2	-	-	TGTGCCAGCAATATCAGGGTCTATCCGTACTACGAGCAGTACTTC	CASNIRVYPYYEQYF
TRBJ2-2	TRBV7-2	-	-	TGTGCCAGCAGCTTAGGAACAGCTCAGGCGAACACCGGGGAGCTGTTTTTT	CASSLGTAQANTGELFF
TRBJ2-3	TRBV4-2	-	TRBD2	TGTGCCAGCAGCCAGGTGACTAGCGAGGACACAGATACGCAGTATTTT	CASSQVTSEDTDTQYF
TRBJ2-5	TRBV28	-	TRBD2	TGTGCCAGCAGTTCGGAACGGACTAGCGGGAAAGGAGAGACCCAGTACTTC	CASSSERTSGKGETQYF
TRBJ2-3	TRBV10-1	-	-	TGCGCCAGCAGTCAGGTGGCCCAGCGACGCACAGATACGCAGTATTTT	CASSQVAQRRTDTQYF
TRBJ2-1	TRBV19	-	TRBD2	TGTGCCAGTAGTGCCAGCGGGAGGGCTGGAAACAATGAGCAGTTCTTC	CASSASGRAGNNEQFF
TRBJ2-2	TRBV7-9	-	-	TGTGCCAGCAGCGAGGGCGCTACCGGGGAGCTGTTTTTT	CASSEGATGELFF
TRBJ1-5	TRBV28	many	-	TGTGCCAGCACCCCGGGTGGTGGCATCTATCAGCCCCAGCATTTT	CASTPGGGIYQPQHF